This TCR beta chain was sequenced during a study of shared clonotypes between healthy human individuals. Study information: Sampling drew on donors who were two women and a few men aged 18 to 49.

The table came from immunoSEQ multiplex PCR; TCRdb's copy has only in-frame clones and leaves some out. The repertoire includes approximately 810,000 clones, 80% to 95% of them detected once, and about 24% sits in the top ten. Points from the study as a whole: Generally, naive subsets came out with larger estimated richness than memory subsets.

Details on this clone: Antigen unknown.

V lost 4 bases to trimming and J lost 0 bases, with 12 bases between them. Looked up from germline, CDR1 is SEHNR and CDR2 is FQNEAQ (reference sequence). This CDR3 is built from 16 residues. It was CD45RO-negative cells, positively selected for CCR7, that made up naive CD8 cells, with terminally differentiated effector memory CD45RA+ cells excluded. This sequence joins TRBV7-9 and TRBJ2-2; perhaps D is TRBD1 or TRBD2 (5 bases each). Sequencing input: naive CD8+ T cells sorted from blood. This TCR derives from a man aged 25 to 40 in good health. CDR3: CASSWDEATNTGELFF. CDR3 coding DNA: TGTGCCAGCAGCTGGGACGAGGCCACGAACACCGGGGAGCTGTTTTTT.